The 21 T cell receptor beta chains listed next were all sequenced from one sample in a study of T cells after posttransplantation cyclophosphamide. A marrow graft followed busulfan-fludarabine conditioning, with cyclophosphamide on days +3 and +4. Profiling relied on immunoSEQ multiplex PCR, and the TCRdb table lists in-frame clones only, not all of them. Altogether 10,000 to 15,000 clones were found in the sample, and no singletons occur. This sample comprised PBMCs, obtained after allogeneic stem cell transplant with posttransplant cyclophosphamide. The receptors stem from a female patient aged 40 to 50 who received an allogeneic stem cell transplant from an unrelated donor, was CMV-positive, and had acute GVHD only. The graft donor may account for some of the T cells.

This chain uses TRBV30 with TRBJ1-5; TRBD1 aligns across 7 bases. The germline CDR1 and CDR2 sequences are GTSNPN and SVGIG (reference sequence). The CDR3 has 16 amino acids. The J segment lost 3 bases and the V segment lost 1 base, leaving 9 bases of the junction unmatched. This CDR3 reads CAWSGGDSKPNQPQHF. DNA of the CDR3: TGTGCCTGGAGTGGGGGGGACAGCAAACCCAATCAGCCCCAGCATTTT.

This clone was recorded at least ten times. The chain combines TRBV19 with TRBJ1-2; weak D call: TRBD1 (6 bases). Trimming cost V 7 bases and J 0 bases, with 12 bases left between them. Germline V gene lookup returns CDR1 LNHDA and CDR2 SQIVND (reference sequence). The CDR3 runs to 14 residues. The CDR3 DNA reads TGTGCCAGTACCCCGACAGGAGCTAACTATGGCTACACCTTC. It translates to CASTPTGANYGYTF. Full variable domain (remainder filled in from reference TRBV19 and TRBJ1-2): DGGITQSPKYLFRKEGQNVTLSCEQNLNHDAMYWYRQDPGQGLRLIYYSQIVNDFQKGDIAEGYSVSREKKESFPLTVTSAQKNPTAFYLCASTPTGANYGYTFGSGTRLTVV.

Ten or more counts support this clone. CDR3 sequence: CASSIDHFETGNYEQYF. As DNA, the CDR3 is TGTGCCAGTAGTATAGATCATTTTGAGACAGGGAACTACGAGCAGTACTTC. The J gene is TRBJ2-7, the V gene TRBV19, with 7 bases that match TRBD1. V gave up 0 bases and J gave up 3 bases; unmatched junction bases: 11. This CDR3 comprises 17 residues. The germline gives CDR1 LNHDA, CDR2 SQIVND (reference sequence).

This clone was detected only a few times. The rearrangement joins TRBV28 to TRBJ1-2; the match to TRBD1 covers 9 bases. The germline gives CDR1 MDHEN, CDR2 SYDVKM. The CDR3 loop spans 18 amino acids. V dropped 3 bases and J dropped 7; count of bases not matched to a gene: 18. In DNA, the CDR3 is TGTGCCAGCAGTTTGTGGTTTATCCGGGACAGGGAACGACGTGGCTACACCTTC. Protein product: CASSLWFIRDRERRGYTF.

The sample holds a few counts of this clone. This rearrangement joins TRBV5-6 to TRBJ2-7; 9 bases are shared with TRBD1. The ends lost 4 bases at V and 7 bases at J; junction bases unmatched: 12. Germline CDR1 is SGHDT and CDR2 is YYEEEE. The CDR3 is 15 residues long. CDR3 sequence: CASSAGTGWTREQYV. The CDR3 DNA is TGTGCCAGCAGCGCAGGGACAGGGTGGACGCGGGAGCAGTACGTC.

The table lists this clone with a few counts. This chain connects TRBV5-4 to TRBJ1-1; 8 bases line up with TRBD1. Losses at the gene ends were 0 bases for V and 2 bases for J; bases not matched to a gene: 3. Germline lookup yields CDR1 SGHNT and CDR2 YYREEE (reference sequence). CDR3 size: 15 residues. CDR3 residues: CASSLGGQANTEAFF. The CDR3 DNA is TGTGCCAGCAGCTTGGGGGGACAGGCCAACACTGAAGCTTTCTTT.

This clone was detected ten times or more. The CDR3 loop reads CASGRGGAHKDTQYF. DNA for the CDR3: TGTGCCAGCGGCCGGGGGGGCGCCCATAAAGATACGCAGTATTTT. This sequence joins TRBV7-2 and TRBJ2-3, with 8 bases fitting TRBD2. This CDR3 region has 15 residues. Germline V gene sequence: CDR1 SGHTA, CDR2 FQGNSA. V shed 8 bases, J shed 5 bases, and the junction held 12 bases outside the gene matches. The entire variable domain, with the rest obtained from reference TRBV7-2 and TRBJ2-3, is as follows: GAGVSQSPSNKVTEKGKDVELRCDPISGHTALYWYRQSLGQGLEFLIYFQGNSAPDKSGLPSDRFSAERTGGSVSTLTIQRTQQEDSAVYLCASGRGGAHKDTQYFGPGTRLTVL.

The rearrangement joins TRBV4-3 to TRBJ1-1; unclear D gene. Trimming pared 5 bases from V and 4 bases from J, leaving 11 bases between. The CDR3 sequence is 13 residues long. Germline V CDR1 and CDR2: LGHNA, YSLEER. CDR3 nucleotide sequence: TGCGCCAGCAGCTCAGGCATAAGCACTGAAGCTTTCTTT. This sequence encodes CASSSGISTEAFF.

This clone was counted ten times or more. The chain combines TRBV6-5 with TRBJ2-1; 7 bases line up with TRBD1. The ends lost 6 bases at V and 2 bases at J; junction bases unmatched: 7. Per the germline V gene, CDR1 is MNHEY and CDR2 is SVGAGI. The CDR3 totals 15 residues. The CDR3 protein is CASRSTGSPYNEQFF. CDR3 nucleotides: TGTGCCAGCAGATCGACAGGGAGCCCCTACAATGAGCAGTTCTTC.

The chain joins TRBV27 to TRBJ1-1; TRBD1 matches 10 bases. Germline V CDR1 and CDR2: MNHEY, SMNVEV (reference sequence). The CDR3 is 16 amino acids. V shed 3 bases and J 4 bases; nucleotides not matched to a gene: 8. CDR3: CASSFDRGRMGTEAFF. As DNA, the CDR3 is TGTGCCAGCAGTTTCGACAGGGGGCGGATGGGCACTGAAGCTTTCTTT.

CDR3 sequence: CASRSFGPYEQYF. In DNA form, the CDR3 reads TGTGCCAGCAGGAGTTTTGGGCCGTACGAGCAGTACTTC. The gene calls are TRBV27 and TRBJ2-7; D is unclear. In germline, CDR1 is MNHEY, CDR2 SMNVEV (reference sequence). The CDR3 consists of 13 residues. V lost 6 bases and J lost 4, with 13 bases in between.

This clone showed up many times. The chain couples TRBV15 to TRBJ1-5, with D tentatively TRBD1 (5 bases). This CDR3 is 14 amino acids long. Between the trimmed V and J ends, which lost 8 bases and 1 base, there was a span of 12 bases. Germline V CDR1 and CDR2: LNHNV, YYDKDF (reference sequence). The CDR3 is CATRQIGSNQPQHF. The CDR3 nucleotides read TGTGCCACCCGACAGATCGGGAGCAATCAGCCCCAGCATTTT.

This clone turned up a few times. CDR3 sequence: CAWNLQGRYEQYF. CDR3 in DNA: TGTGCCTGGAACCTACAGGGGAGGTACGAGCAGTACTTC. The genes are TRBV30 and TRBJ2-7, with D tentatively TRBD1 (7 bases). In germline, CDR1 is GTSNPN, CDR2 SVGIG (reference sequence). V lost 4 bases to trimming and J lost 4 bases, with 14 bases between them. This CDR3 has 13 amino acids.

Many counts were recorded for this clone. The J gene is TRBJ2-7, the V gene TRBV2; tentative D call: TRBD2 (6 bases). V lost 6 bases to trimming and J lost 3 bases, with 12 bases between them. The CDR3 covers 13 residues. Germline CDR1 SNHLY, CDR2 FYNNEI. CDR3 amino acids: CASRAEGHYEQYF. The CDR3 DNA sequence: TGTGCCAGCAGAGCGGAGGGCCACTACGAGCAGTACTTC.

This chain uses TRBV9 with TRBJ1-3; D possibly corresponds to TRBD1 (6 bases). Trimming shortened V by 4 bases and J by 0 bases, and 14 bases separated the two germline ends. The CDR3 is 16 residues long. CDR1 is SGDLS and CDR2 is YYNGEE in the germline V gene. The CDR3 loop reads CASSTTGSLSGNTIYF. CDR3 coding DNA: TGTGCCAGCAGCACCACAGGGTCTCTCTCTGGAAACACCATATATTTT.

J is TRBJ1-2 and V is TRBV18, with D possibly TRBD1 on 5 matching bases. CDR1 and CDR2 from the germline V gene are KGHSH and LQKENI. V dropped 2 bases and J dropped 8 bases, with 9 bases sitting between them. This CDR3 has 12 residues. The CDR3 DNA follows: TGTGCCAGCTCACCATGGGGGGACGGCTACACCTTC. Amino acids: CASSPWGDGYTF.

In this sample, this clone turned up many times. V usage is TRBV5-6 and J usage is TRBJ2-1, with 8 bases aligning to TRBD1. Per the germline V gene, CDR1 is SGHDT and CDR2 is YYEEEE. CDR3 length equals 16 residues. The J segment lost 1 base and the V segment lost 1 base, leaving 4 bases of the junction unmatched. The CDR3 sequence: CASSLLHRGSYNEQFF. CDR3 DNA sequence: TGTGCCAGCAGCTTGTTGCACAGGGGGTCCTACAATGAGCAGTTCTTC.

This clone was seen many times. The chain combines TRBV5-3 with TRBJ2-7; no clear D. TRBV5-3 belongs to the ORF category, with a function that is uncertain. Between the trimmed V and J ends, which lost 5 bases and 7 bases, there was a span of 22 bases. This CDR3 comprises 15 residues. The CDR3 DNA reads TGTGCCAGAAGTCCAAATCCTGGCCCGCTAGAAGAGCAGTACTTC. It yields the protein CARSPNPGPLEEQYF.

This clone was recorded many times. This chain uses TRBV5-6 with TRBJ1-1; tentative D call: TRBD1 (6 bases). V lost 4 bases to trimming and J lost 6 bases, with 13 bases between them. The CDR3 spans 13 residues. Germline assignment: CDR1 SGHDT and CDR2 YYEEEE. CDR3 coding DNA: TGTGCCAGCAGCCTCGGACAGATCCCTGAAGCTTTCTTT. Translated: CASSLGQIPEAFF. Complete variable domain (other parts from reference TRBV5-6 and TRBJ1-1): DAGVTQSPTHLIKTRGQQVTLRCSPKSGHDTVSWYQQALGQGPQFIFQYYEEEERQRGNFPDRFSGHQFPNYSSELNVNALLLGDSALYLCASSLGQIPEAFFGQGTRLTVV.

This clone was seen many times. The chain combines TRBV7-8 with TRBJ1-2; D remains ambiguous. Germline values: CDR1 SGHVS, CDR2 FQNEAQ. V was shortened by 0 bases and J by 4 bases, with 9 bases between the two germline ends. The CDR3 is 14 residues long. In nucleotides, the CDR3 is TGTGCCAGCAGCTTAGCCTCTACTACCTATGGCTACACCTTC. This translates into CASSLASTTYGYTF.

For the CDR3, the DNA is TGCAGCGTAGCCCCTCCCGGCACGGCGGGAGAAAAACTGTTTTTT. It specifies CSVAPPGTAGEKLFF. The chain combines TRBV29-1 with TRBJ1-4; D not resolved. Germline loops: CDR1 SQVTM, CDR2 ANQGSEA. The CDR3 is made up of 15 amino acids. Trimming removed 6 bases from V and 8 bases from J, with 22 bases in between.